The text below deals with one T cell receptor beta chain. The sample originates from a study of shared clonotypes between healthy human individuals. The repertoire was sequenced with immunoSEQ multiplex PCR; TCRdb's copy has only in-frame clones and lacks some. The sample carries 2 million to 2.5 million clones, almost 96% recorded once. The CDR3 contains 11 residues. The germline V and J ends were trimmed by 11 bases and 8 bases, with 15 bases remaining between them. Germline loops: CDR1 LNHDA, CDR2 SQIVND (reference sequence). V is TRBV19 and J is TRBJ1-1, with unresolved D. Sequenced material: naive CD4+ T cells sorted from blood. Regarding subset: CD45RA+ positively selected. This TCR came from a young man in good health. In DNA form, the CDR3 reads TGTGCCTCCGAGGCCCTGGGGGAAGCTTTCTTT. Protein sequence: CASEALGEAFF.